This is a list of T cell receptor beta chains from one sample in a study of control samples from healthy donors and cancer patients. Repertoires were generated with immunoSEQ multiplex PCR, while TCRdb's copy carries only in-frame clones and drops some. The data show around 25,000 clones, approximately 90% seen once. Sequencing was performed on PBMCs. Receptors originate from a man aged 50 or older with lung cancer. Both conserved end residues are part of each CDR3. Fields, in order: J gene, clone size, V gene, D gene, CDR3 length, CDR3 protein, CDR3 DNA. D genes are given only for firm matches. Clone size appears in some rows only: once, few, many, or a class for an expanded clone.

TRBJ1-2	NA	TRBV3-1/TRBV3-2	TRBD1	14	CANSPGQGEGGYTF	TGTGCCAACAGCCCGGGACAGGGCGAAGGTGGCTACACCTTC
TRBJ2-5	NA	TRBV12-3/TRBV12-4	NA	13	CASSLTRQETQYF	TGTGCCAGCAGTTTAACCCGCCAAGAGACCCAGTACTTC
TRBJ2-7	NA	TRBV21-1	NA	14	CAPLRRDGPYEQYF	TGTGCTCCGCTGCGGAGGGACGGACCCTACGAGCAGTACTTC
TRBJ2-5	NA	TRBV30	TRBD2	12	CAWTPGGETQYF	TGTGCCTGGACCCCGGGGGGGGAGACCCAGTACTTC
TRBJ1-5	NA	TRBV10-3	NA	13	CAISERENQPQHF	TGTGCCATCAGTGAAAGGGAGAATCAGCCCCAGCATTTT
TRBJ2-3	NA	TRBV7-2	NA	14	CASSLAPGADTQYF	TGTGCCAGCAGCTTAGCCCCTGGGGCAGATACGCAGTATTTT
TRBJ1-2	NA	TRBV9	TRBD1	15	CASSPRQGLDYGYTF	TGTGCCAGCAGCCCCCGACAGGGGCTGGACTATGGCTACACCTTC
TRBJ1-1	NA	TRBV7-9	NA	15	CASSGWGVSDTEAFF	TGTGCCAGCAGCGGGTGGGGGGTGTCGGACACTGAAGCTTTCTTT
TRBJ1-6	once	TRBV7-8	TRBD1	13	CASSPDRGLLLHF	TGTGCCAGCAGCCCGGACAGGGGGCTTCTCCTCCACTTT
TRBJ1-1	NA	TRBV3-1/TRBV3-2	TRBD1	14	CASSQAGGYTEAFF	TGTGCCAGCAGCCAAGCAGGGGGGTACACTGAAGCTTTCTTT
TRBJ2-3	NA	TRBV27	NA	12	CASSLYGDTQYF	TGTGCCAGCAGTTTATATGGGGATACGCAGTATTTT
TRBJ1-5	NA	TRBV28	NA	16	CASSSSGSWSNQPQHF	TGTGCCAGCAGTTCCTCAGGGTCATGGTCAAATCAGCCCCAGCATTTT
TRBJ1-2	NA	TRBV3-1/TRBV3-2	NA	13	CASSQVGGYGYTF	TGTGCCAGCAGCCAGGTAGGGGGCTATGGCTACACCTTC
TRBJ2-5	NA	TRBV3-1/TRBV3-2	NA	12	CASSLTQETQYF	TGTGCCAGCAGCCTTACCCAAGAGACCCAGTACTTC
TRBJ1-4	once	TRBV7-9	NA	13	CASSLEGVEKLFF	TGTGCCAGCAGCTTAGAAGGGGTGGAAAAACTGTTTTTT
TRBJ2-7	NA	TRBV6-5	NA	15	CASSYSVTAAYEQYF	TGTGCCAGCAGTTACTCGGTTACTGCAGCCTACGAGCAGTACTTC
TRBJ2-2	NA	TRBV2	NA	13	CASSVDTMGELFF	TGTGCCAGCAGTGTGGATACAATGGGGGAGCTGTTTTTT
TRBJ2-7	NA	TRBV5-4	NA	13	CASSSGLMGEQYF	TGTGCCAGCAGCTCGGGACTCATGGGCGAGCAGTACTTC
TRBJ2-1	NA	TRBV9	NA	16	CASSVVTGASYNEQFF	TGTGCCAGCAGCGTAGTTACAGGAGCCTCCTACAATGAGCAGTTCTTC
TRBJ2-7	NA	TRBV5-6	TRBD2	16	CASSSGLAGVTYEQYF	TGTGCCAGCAGCTCGGGACTAGCGGGGGTCACCTACGAGCAGTACTTC
TRBJ2-1	once	TRBV7-2	TRBD1	15	CASRSGQFSYNEQFF	TGTGCCAGCAGGTCGGGACAGTTTTCCTACAATGAGCAGTTCTTC
TRBJ2-3	NA	TRBV5-1	TRBD2	13	CASSFAGADTQYF	TGCGCCAGCAGCTTTGCGGGGGCAGATACGCAGTATTTT
TRBJ2-1	NA	TRBV5-1	TRBD2	14	CASSSGGSYNEQFF	TGCGCCAGCAGCTCGGGGGGCTCCTACAATGAGCAGTTCTTC
TRBJ2-3	once	TRBV29-1	NA	14	CSVPRSYRTDTQYF	TGCAGCGTTCCCCGGTCCTACCGCACAGATACGCAGTATTTT
TRBJ2-2	NA	TRBV4-3	TRBD2	16	CASSRRAGGVAGELFF	TGCGCCAGCAGCCGACGAGCGGGGGGAGTGGCCGGGGAGCTGTTTTTT
TRBJ2-1	NA	TRBV4-3	TRBD1	17	CASSQDVGQGFDNEQFF	TGCGCCAGCAGCCAAGATGTGGGACAGGGTTTTGACAATGAGCAGTTCTTC
TRBJ1-5	NA	TRBV10-3	NA	12	CAISEGNQPQHF	TGTGCCATCAGTGAAGGAAATCAGCCCCAGCATTTT
TRBJ2-1	NA	TRBV11-2	TRBD2	16	CASSLTLAGLYNEQFF	TGTGCCAGCAGCTTGACACTAGCGGGGCTCTACAATGAGCAGTTCTTC
TRBJ1-6	NA	TRBV7-3	TRBD1	15	CASSLNPDRGQPLHF	TGTGCCAGCAGCTTAAACCCTGACAGGGGACAACCCCTCCACTTT
TRBJ1-1	few	TRBV7-9	NA	11	CASSFGGQAFF	TGTGCCAGCAGCTTTGGGGGCCAAGCTTTCTTT
TRBJ2-1	NA	TRBV11-3	NA	12	CASSLSRQKQFF	TGTGCCAGCAGCTTATCTCGGCAGAAGCAGTTCTTC
TRBJ2-3	NA	TRBV5-4	NA	15	CASSLFQGTTDTQYF	TGTGCCAGCAGCTTGTTCCAGGGTACAACAGATACGCAGTATTTT
TRBJ1-2	NA	TRBV16	TRBD1	16	CASAWAGGSRNYGYTF	TGTGCCAGCGCCTGGGCAGGGGGCTCGAGAAACTATGGCTACACCTTC
TRBJ2-1	NA	TRBV6-2/TRBV6-3	NA	14	CASSYRGVYNEQFF	TGTGCCAGCAGTTACCGGGGTGTCTACAATGAGCAGTTCTTC
TRBJ2-6	NA	TRBV19	TRBD1	18	CASSIVGTGAFGANVLTF	TGTGCCAGTAGTATAGTGGGGACAGGGGCATTTGGGGCCAACGTCCTGACTTTC
TRBJ2-2	NA	TRBV4-1	TRBD2	18	CASSLTRGGAGDTGELFF	TGCGCCAGCAGCCTGACTCGCGGGGGGGCGGGCGACACCGGGGAGCTGTTTTTT
TRBJ1-4	once	TRBV4-3	NA	15	CASSQVTGANEKLFF	TGCGCCAGCAGCCAAGTGACAGGCGCAAATGAAAAACTGTTTTTT
TRBJ2-1	NA	TRBV7-2	TRBD1	15	CASSFPGQFYNEQFF	TGTGCCAGCAGCTTTCCGGGACAGTTTTACAATGAGCAGTTCTTC
TRBJ2-3	NA	TRBV3-1/TRBV3-2	NA	17	CASSQELGPSSTDTQYF	TGTGCCAGCAGCCAAGAGTTGGGCCCTTCTAGCACAGATACGCAGTATTTT
TRBJ1-4	NA	TRBV7-8	TRBD1	16	CASSLTSTGDTEKLFF	TGTGCCAGCAGCTTAACCTCGACAGGGGACACGGAAAAACTGTTTTTT
TRBJ2-3	NA	TRBV2	NA	11	CATQGEDTQYF	TGTGCCACCCAAGGAGAGGATACGCAGTATTTT
TRBJ2-3	NA	TRBV7-6	NA	16	CASSPFRGLIKDTQYF	TGTGCCAGCAGCCCCTTCAGGGGTTTGATTAAGGATACGCAGTATTTT
TRBJ2-1	NA	TRBV7-9	TRBD2	16	CASSLGSGADYNEQFF	TGTGCCAGCAGCTTAGGTAGCGGGGCCGACTACAATGAGCAGTTCTTC
TRBJ1-1	NA	TRBV6-2/TRBV6-3	NA	14	CASSVAPRGTEAFF	TGTGCCAGCAGCGTGGCCCCCCGGGGCACTGAAGCTTTCTTT
TRBJ2-1	NA	TRBV24-1	NA	16	CATSDSGGGGYNEQFF	TGTGCCACCAGTGATTCGGGGGGCGGGGGCTACAATGAGCAGTTCTTC
TRBJ2-3	NA	TRBV9	NA	17	CASGPIDFEAYGDTQYF	TGTGCCAGCGGACCCATTGATTTTGAGGCCTATGGAGATACGCAGTATTTT